This TCR beta chain was captured by sequencing in a study of blood T cell repertoires in COVID-19. Across the study: The study drew acute and convalescent COVID-19 samples from the United States, Italy and Spain. Sources were T cells, B-cell-depleted T cells, or PBMCs; the material itself was cDNA or gDNA.

Which cohort a participant joined came from the clinical history participants gave. The CDR3 is 15 residues long. Trimming took 3 bases from V and 3 from J, leaving 16 bases between them. Germline V gene lookup returns CDR1 GTSNPN and CDR2 SVGIG (reference sequence). Original processing methods: Amplification with reference gene primers provided the estimates of nucleated cell counts. The table came from immunoSEQ multiplex PCR; TCRdb's copy has only in-frame clones and leaves some out. V, J and clone size are taken as reported in that table, and D and trimming were inferred from the DNA itself. Of hundreds of thousands of clones listed, around 90% are singletons.

The chain is built from TRBV30 and TRBJ2-3, with TRBD2 as a possible D gene (7 bases). The receptor comes from a woman under 30 who had recovered from COVID-19. The specimen was PBMCs or T cells enriched from blood (not recorded which). In DNA, the CDR3 is TGTGCCTGGAGAGGGGGGGCGCATAAGACAGATACGCAGTATTTT. It is translated as CAWRGGAHKTDTQYF.